These 11 T cell receptor beta chains came from one sample sequenced in a study of blood T cell repertoires in COVID-19. The protocol was immunoSEQ multiplex PCR, while the TCRdb copy is restricted to in-frame clones and leaves out a portion. The table has around 80,000 clones, almost 85% seen once. Sequenced input: peripheral blood. These receptor sequences come from a man of 80 years or more with acute or convalescent COVID-19.

The rearrangement uses TRBV19 and TRBJ1-5, with a tentative D call TRBD1 (6 bases). Trimming shortened V by 3 bases and J by 5 bases, and 14 bases separated the two germline ends. This CDR3 contains 15 residues. Per the germline V gene, CDR1 is LNHDA and CDR2 is SQIVND (reference sequence). The CDR3 sequence is CASSITGQNYQPQHF. The CDR3 bases are TGTGCCAGTAGTATTACAGGGCAGAATTATCAGCCCCAGCATTTT.

The chain uses TRBV5-6 and TRBJ2-5; TRBD1 matches 9 bases. The junction had 6 bases not matched to a gene; V was cut back by 4 bases and J by 5 bases. CDR1 SGHDT and CDR2 YYEEEE come from the germline V gene. The CDR3 length is 14 residues. The CDR3 sequence is CASSDTGGTETQYF. The CDR3 bases are TGTGCCAGCAGCGACACAGGGGGCACGGAGACCCAGTACTTC. The whole variable domain, remainder taken from reference TRBV5-6 and TRBJ2-5, is DAGVTQSPTHLIKTRGQQVTLRCSPKSGHDTVSWYQQALGQGPQFIFQYYEEEERQRGNFPDRFSGHQFPNYSSELNVNALLLGDSALYLCASSDTGGTETQYFGPGTRLLVL.

V is TRBV18 and J is TRBJ1-1, with 10 positions matching TRBD1. From germline, CDR1 is KGHSH and CDR2 LQKENI. J was trimmed by 4 bases and V by 0 bases; bases with no gene match: 11. The CDR3 contains 18 residues. DNA of the CDR3: TGTGCCAGCTCACCACCAGTGACAGGGGGCCTATTTGGCACTGAAGCTTTCTTT. Translated: CASSPPVTGGLFGTEAFF.

A few counts support this clone. J is TRBJ1-6 and V is TRBV2; 9 bases line up with TRBD1. Germline CDR1 and CDR2: SNHLY and FYNNEI. There are 16 residues in the CDR3. Trimming removed 2 bases from V and 7 bases from J; junction bases left unmatched: 6. Here the CDR3 reads CASSEQQGARNSPLHF. CDR3 DNA: TGTGCCAGCAGTGAACAACAGGGGGCGAGGAATTCACCCCTCCACTTT.

The chain carries TRBV25-1 and TRBJ1-6; D is perhaps TRBD1 (5 bases). The CDR3 is 18 amino acids. Deletions cut 6 bases from V and 3 bases from J, with 21 bases between. The germline V gene has CDR1 MGHDK and CDR2 SYGVNS. The CDR3 loop reads CASSGGSGRTLYNSPLHF. CDR3 DNA sequence: TGTGCCAGCAGCGGCGGATCTGGGAGGACACTCTATAATTCACCCCTCCACTTT.

This clone showed up just a few times. The CDR3: CAISEPGQGALEKAFF. Written as DNA, the CDR3 is TGTGCCATCAGTGAGCCGGGACAGGGGGCGCTGGAAAAAGCTTTCTTT. The J gene is TRBJ1-1, the V gene TRBV10-3; TRBD1 aligns across 12 bases. Germline V gene lookup returns CDR1 ENHRY and CDR2 SYGVKD. The CDR3 is 16 residues long. Losses at the gene ends were 2 bases for V and 9 bases for J; bases not matched to a gene: 10.

The chain employs TRBV9 and TRBJ2-7, with 9 nucleotides matching TRBD1. V dropped 9 bases and J dropped 7; count of bases not matched to a gene: 14. CDR1 and CDR2 from the germline V gene are SGDLS and YYNGEE. The CDR3 runs to 14 residues. CDR3: CATKLGQGLEEQYF. CDR3 in DNA: TGTGCCACCAAACTCGGACAGGGGCTTGAAGAGCAGTACTTC.

The chain joins TRBV4-1 to TRBJ1-2, with 7 bases matching TRBD1. The germline CDR1 and CDR2 sequences are MGHRA and YSYEKL. Trimming took 1 base from V and 7 from J; bases not matched to a gene: 9. The CDR3 extends over 15 amino acids. CDR3 in DNA: TGCGCCAGCAGCCAAGGAACCCAGGGGGTTGGTGGCTACACCTTC. Translation: CASSQGTQGVGGYTF.

V gene TRBV5-1 combines with J gene TRBJ2-7; TRBD1 matches at 8 bases. V lost 2 bases, J lost 6 bases, and 1 base stayed unmatched. This CDR3 has 12 amino acids. Per the germline V gene, CDR1 is SGHRS and CDR2 is YFSETQ. In nucleotides, the CDR3 is TGCGCCAGCAGCTTAGGACAGGGCGAGCAGTACTTC. It codes for CASSLGQGEQYF.

This chain joins TRBV19 and TRBJ1-1; possibly TRBD1 for D (5 bases). The CDR3 length is 13 residues. Germline assignment: CDR1 LNHDA and CDR2 SQIVND (reference sequence). V lost 1 base and J 5 bases, leaving 8 bases between the germline ends. The CDR3 nucleotides read TGTGCCAGTAGTATAGGGGGGGGAACTGAAGCTTTCTTT. This encodes CASSIGGGTEAFF.

This chain links TRBV28 with TRBJ1-2; D gene uncertain. CDR3 size: 14 residues. Germline CDR1 is MDHEN and CDR2 is SYDVKM. Trimming shortened V by 3 bases and J by 4 bases, and 12 bases separated the two germline ends. The CDR3 coding sequence is TGTGCCAGCAGTTTGGCCCGGCGAGGCTATGGCTACACCTTC. The encoded protein is CASSLARRGYGYTF.